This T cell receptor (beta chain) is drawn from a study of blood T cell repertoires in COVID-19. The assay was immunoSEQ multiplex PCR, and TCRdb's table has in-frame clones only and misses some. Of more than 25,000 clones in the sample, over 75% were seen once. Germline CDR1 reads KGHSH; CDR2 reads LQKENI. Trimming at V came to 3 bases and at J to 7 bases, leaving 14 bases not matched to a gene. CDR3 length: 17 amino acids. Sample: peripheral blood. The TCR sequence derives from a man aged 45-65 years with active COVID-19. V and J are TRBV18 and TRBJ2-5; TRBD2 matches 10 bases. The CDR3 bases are TGTGCCAGCTCACCTCTGCGGACCAGCGGGGGGGCCGCGACCCAGTACTTC. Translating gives CASSPLRTSGGAATQYF.